This T cell receptor beta chain was observed in a study of cytomegalovirus exposure and HLA in healthy donors. Across the whole study: In a later analysis, the approximately 110 validation repertoires were reported to have used the same platform as the approximately 670 first-cohort repertoires.

It was the roughly 110-subject validation cohort, separate from the approximately 700-subject first cohort, to which the donors belonged. On this clone itself: Antigen: not known.

Broader study findings: Researchers catalogued 150 or so TCR beta chains as cytomegalovirus-associated. The dataset shows that most TCR sequences were rare, while some public TCRs occurred in many donors.

Assay used: immunoSEQ multiplex PCR; TCRdb lists only in-frame clones, some missing. Among some 130,000 clones listed, 82% were seen once. The material sequenced was PBMCs. The TCR comes from a young man in good health and CMV-seropositive.

This CDR3 reads CASSPFRGGDYTGELFF. CDR3 nucleotide sequence: TGTGCCAGCAGCCCCTTCCGTGGGGGGGATTACACCGGGGAGCTGTTTTTT. This chain joins TRBV7-9 and TRBJ2-2, with 7 positions matching TRBD2. J was trimmed by 3 bases and V by 5 bases; bases with no gene match: 12. There are 17 residues in the CDR3. Germline CDR1 is SEHNR and CDR2 is FQNEAQ (reference sequence).